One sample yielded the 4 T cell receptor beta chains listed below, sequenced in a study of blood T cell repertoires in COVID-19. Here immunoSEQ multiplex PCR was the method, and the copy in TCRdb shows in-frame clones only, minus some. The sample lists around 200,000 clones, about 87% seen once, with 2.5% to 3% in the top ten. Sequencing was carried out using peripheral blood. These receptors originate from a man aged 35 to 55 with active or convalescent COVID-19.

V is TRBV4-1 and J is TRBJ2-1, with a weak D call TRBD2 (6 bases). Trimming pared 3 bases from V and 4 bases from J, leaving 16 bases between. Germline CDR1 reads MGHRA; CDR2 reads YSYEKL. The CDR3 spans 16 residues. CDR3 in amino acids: CASSQEDYRTYNEQFF. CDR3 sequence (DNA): TGCGCCAGCAGCCAGGAGGACTACCGGACTTACAATGAGCAGTTCTTC.

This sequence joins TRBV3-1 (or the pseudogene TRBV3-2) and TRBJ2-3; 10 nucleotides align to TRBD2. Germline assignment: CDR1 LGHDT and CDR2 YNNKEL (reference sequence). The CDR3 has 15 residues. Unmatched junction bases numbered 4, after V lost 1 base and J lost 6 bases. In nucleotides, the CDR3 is TGTGCCAGCAGCCAAGGAGCTAGCGGGGGTGATACGCAGTATTTT. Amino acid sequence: CASSQGASGGDTQYF.

CDR3 in amino acids: CASSLNGWGGGYTF. The CDR3 nucleotides are TGTGCCAGCAGTTTAAACGGATGGGGCGGTGGCTACACCTTC. V gene TRBV27 combines with J gene TRBJ1-2; the D gene is possibly TRBD1 (5 bases). V was trimmed by 2 bases and J by 7 bases, leaving 14 bases between them. The CDR3 sequence is 14 residues long. Germline CDR1 reads MNHEY; CDR2 reads SMNVEV (reference sequence).

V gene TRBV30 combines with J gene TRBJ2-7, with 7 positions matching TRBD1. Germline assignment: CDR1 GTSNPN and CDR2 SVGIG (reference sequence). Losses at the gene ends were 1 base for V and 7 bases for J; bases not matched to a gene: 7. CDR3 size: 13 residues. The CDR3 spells CAWSEDRLGEQYF. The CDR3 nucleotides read TGTGCCTGGAGTGAGGACAGGTTGGGGGAGCAGTACTTC.